The 19 T cell receptor beta chains below were found in one sample sequenced in a study of radiotherapy plus CTLA-4 blockade in lung cancer. Using immunoSEQ multiplex PCR, the repertoire was profiled, and TCRdb retains in-frame clones only, with some absent. The top ten clones hold around 0.76% of a sample with fewer than 90,000 clones, around 83% of them seen once. This sample comprised peripheral blood, obtained from a patient treated with radiotherapy plus ipilimumab. Receptors originate from a human donor with non-small cell lung cancer who had stable disease on radiotherapy plus ipilimumab.

This clone was seen more than once but under ten times. This rearrangement joins TRBV6-6 to TRBJ1-1; D call uncertain. CDR3 length: 16 amino acids. With 6 bases removed from V and 6 bases from J, the gap between germline ends came to 23 bases. The germline V gene has CDR1 MNHNY and CDR2 SVGAGI (reference sequence). CDR3: CASSLGRGLGGSEAFF. CDR3 DNA: TGTGCCAGCAGCCTAGGTCGAGGGTTGGGTGGGTCTGAAGCTTTCTTT.

This chain joins TRBV6-1 and TRBJ2-2, with D possibly TRBD2 on 6 matching bases. The germline V gene has CDR1 MNHNS and CDR2 SASEGT. V was cut by 3 bases and J by 6 bases, with 11 bases left in between. The CDR3 runs 14 residues. The CDR3 reads CASSDAGGAGELFF. CDR3 sequence (DNA): TGTGCCAGCAGTGACGCGGGCGGGGCCGGGGAGCTGTTTTTT.

The rearrangement links TRBV5-1 to TRBJ2-2; D possibly uses TRBD1 or TRBD2 (6 bases each). There are 14 residues in the CDR3. The germline V and J ends were trimmed by 2 bases and 4 bases, with 9 bases remaining between them. Germline-derived CDR1 and CDR2 are SGHRS and YFSETQ. The CDR3 nucleotides read TGCGCCAGCAGCTTCGGGGGCGGCACCGGGGAGCTGTTTTTT. This translates into CASSFGGGTGELFF.

The CDR3 nucleotides read TGTGCCAGCAGCTTGGGCGGAGGCTTGCCTTCTAACTATGGCTACACCTTC. As protein: CASSLGGGLPSNYGYTF. This chain uses TRBV5-8 with TRBJ1-2; D remains unclear. This CDR3 region has 17 residues. CDR1 and CDR2 from the germline V gene are SGHTS and YDEGEE. With 0 bases removed from V and 0 bases from J, the gap between germline ends came to 15 bases.

The rearrangement joins TRBV7-8 to TRBJ2-6; perhaps TRBD2 as D (5 bases). The CDR3 extends over 17 amino acids. Trimming shortened V by 5 bases and J by 4 bases, and 18 bases separated the two germline ends. CDR1 SGHVS and CDR2 FQNEAQ come from the germline V gene. The CDR3 here is CASSKVAEGSGANVLTF. The CDR3 DNA is TGTGCCAGCAGCAAAGTGGCCGAGGGATCAGGGGCCAACGTCCTGACTTTC.

V gene TRBV5-6 combines with J gene TRBJ2-3; 7 bases align to TRBD1. Trimming took 4 bases from V and 1 from J; bases not matched to a gene: 6. The CDR3 consists of 15 residues. Per germline, CDR1 SGHDT and CDR2 YYEEEE. The CDR3: CASSRGGGGTDTQYF. The CDR3 DNA is TGTGCCAGCAGCAGAGGGGGCGGAGGCACAGATACGCAGTATTTT.

CDR3 region: CASSSRDLLHEQFF. The DNA for the CDR3 is TGTGCCAGCAGCTCCCGGGACCTCCTCCATGAGCAGTTCTTC. The V and J genes are TRBV5-4 and TRBJ2-1; D is perhaps TRBD1 or TRBD2 (5 bases each). Trimming left V 3 bases short and J 8 bases short, with 15 bases between. Germline lookup yields CDR1 SGHNT and CDR2 YYREEE (reference sequence). This CDR3 region has 14 residues.

V gene TRBV9 combines with J gene TRBJ2-7; D gene uncertain. The germline V and J ends were trimmed by 0 bases and 0 bases, with 13 bases remaining between them. The CDR3 loop spans 16 amino acids. The germline CDR1 and CDR2 sequences are SGDLS and YYNGEE. CDR3 loop: CASSVEAVQSSYEQYF. DNA for the CDR3: TGTGCCAGCAGCGTAGAGGCAGTGCAGAGCTCCTACGAGCAGTACTTC.

This clone appeared a single time. The junction departs from germline at one end; a sequencing error may be responsible. CDR3 sequence: CASSLTRLAGAHEQFF. The CDR3 region has the DNA TGTGCTAGCAGCCTGACAAGACTAGCGGGAGCGCATGAGCAGTTCTTC. This sequence joins TRBV7-7 and TRBJ2-1; TRBD2 matches at 12 bases. The CDR3 runs to 16 residues. Germline lookup yields CDR1 SSHAT and CDR2 FNYEAQ (reference sequence).

About this clone itself: Germline is not matched at one junction end, which may reflect a read error. The genes are TRBV6-4 and TRBJ1-5; 10 nucleotides align to TRBD1. The CDR3 consists of 14 residues. Germline V lookup: CDR1 MRHNA, CDR2 SNTAGT. The CDR3 coding sequence is TGTGCCAGCAGTGAGACAGGGGGCAACCAGCCCCAGCATTTT. It is translated as CASSETGGNQPQHF.

V gene TRBV28 combines with J gene TRBJ1-2; D is uncertain. From germline, CDR1 is MDHEN and CDR2 SYDVKM. The CDR3 is 13 residues long. Trimming cost V 7 bases and J 4 bases, with 13 bases left between them. The CDR3 DNA reads as TGTGCCAGCATTTGGCGAGGCAGCTATGGCTACACCTTC. Translated, it gives CASIWRGSYGYTF.

V gene TRBV27 combines with J gene TRBJ2-7; tentatively, D is TRBD1 (5 bases). V lost 1 base, J lost 2 bases, and 12 bases lay in between. CDR1 MNHEY and CDR2 SMNVEV come from the germline V gene (reference sequence). The CDR3 contains 15 residues. The CDR3 bases are TGTGCCAGCAGTTTATTCAGGGTAAGCCCCTACGAGCAGTACTTC. It encodes CASSLFRVSPYEQYF.

This clone was recorded only once. CDR3: CASSPGTVYGYTF. DNA for the CDR3: TGTGCCAGCAGTCCCGGGACGGTTTATGGCTACACCTTC. The chain recombines TRBV6-5 with TRBJ1-2; D is perhaps TRBD1 (5 bases). The germline CDR1 and CDR2 sequences are MNHEY and SVGAGI. The CDR3 runs 13 residues. Trimming took off 5 bases at V and 5 bases at J, with 12 bases between the two ends.

CDR3 DNA: TGTGCCAGCAGTTACACGGGAACTAATGAAAAACTGTTTTTT. Its protein is CASSYTGTNEKLFF. The rearrangement uses TRBV6-6 and TRBJ1-4, with D hard to call. This CDR3 has 14 residues. Germline V gene lookup returns CDR1 MNHNY and CDR2 SVGAGI (reference sequence). V lost 2 bases and J lost 1, with 5 bases in between.

The V and J genes are TRBV29-1 and TRBJ1-2; the match to TRBD1 covers 9 bases. This CDR3 is 16 amino acids long. CDR1 and CDR2 (germline): SQVTM, ANQGSEA. J lost 2 bases, V lost 6 bases, and 13 bases had no gene match. The DNA of the CDR3 is TGCAGCGTAATGACCACCGGGACAGGGAGGAACTATGGCTACACCTTC. This gives the protein CSVMTTGTGRNYGYTF.

The rearrangement joins TRBV6-1 to TRBJ1-1; D is uncertain. The V end lost 10 bases, the J end lost 0 bases, and 9 bases lay between the germline ends. Looked up from germline, CDR1 is MNHNS and CDR2 is SASEGT. This CDR3 has 12 amino acids. CDR3 coding DNA: TGTGCCATTAACGGGTTGAACACTGAAGCTTTCTTT. Protein sequence: CAINGLNTEAFF.

The rearrangement links TRBV29-1 to TRBJ1-2, with D tentatively TRBD1 (6 bases). CDR1 is SQVTM, CDR2 ANQGSEA, per germline. The CDR3 sequence is 14 residues long. V was pared by 6 bases and J by 5 bases, with 19 bases between. CDR3 loop: CSVGQRQTEYGYTF. For the CDR3, the DNA is TGCAGCGTCGGACAGCGACAGACGGAGTATGGCTACACCTTC.

V usage is TRBV6-5 and J usage is TRBJ1-1, with D tentatively TRBD1 (6 bases). V was clipped by 0 bases and J by 0 bases, with 8 bases between them. Germline V gene data show CDR1 as MNHEY and CDR2 as SVGAGI. This CDR3 contains 15 residues. The CDR3: CASSYSTGMNTEAFF. CDR3 nucleotides: TGTGCCAGCAGTTACTCAACAGGGATGAACACTGAAGCTTTCTTT.

This chain uses TRBV5-6 with TRBJ2-2; D gene uncertain. CDR1 and CDR2 from the germline V gene are SGHDT and YYEEEE. The CDR3 consists of 16 residues. V lost 0 bases and J lost 0, with 9 bases in between. CDR3 coding DNA: TGTGCCAGCAGCTTGGACACTCTCGCGAACACCGGGGAGCTGTTTTTT. Encoded protein: CASSLDTLANTGELFF.